This TCR beta chain stems from a study of beta chain features in type 1 diabetes. V gave up 2 bases and J gave up 2 bases; unmatched junction bases: 4. CDR1 and CDR2 (germline): KGHSH, LQKENI. The CDR3 contains 15 residues. This clone was seen a few times. The investigators reverse transcribed all of the isolated RNA, so they sequenced expressed TCRB transcripts. The protocol was immunoSEQ multiplex PCR, while the TCRdb copy is restricted to in-frame clones and leaves out a portion. The sample carries some 180,000 clones, about 13% recorded once. The J gene is TRBJ2-5, the V gene TRBV18; 8 nucleotides match TRBD1. This receptor was identified in a woman under 30 in good health. Sequenced material: central memory CD4+ T cells from blood. Written as DNA, the CDR3 is TGTGCCAGCTCACCAATGGGGACAGGTCAAGAGACCCAGTACTTC. Encoded protein: CASSPMGTGQETQYF.